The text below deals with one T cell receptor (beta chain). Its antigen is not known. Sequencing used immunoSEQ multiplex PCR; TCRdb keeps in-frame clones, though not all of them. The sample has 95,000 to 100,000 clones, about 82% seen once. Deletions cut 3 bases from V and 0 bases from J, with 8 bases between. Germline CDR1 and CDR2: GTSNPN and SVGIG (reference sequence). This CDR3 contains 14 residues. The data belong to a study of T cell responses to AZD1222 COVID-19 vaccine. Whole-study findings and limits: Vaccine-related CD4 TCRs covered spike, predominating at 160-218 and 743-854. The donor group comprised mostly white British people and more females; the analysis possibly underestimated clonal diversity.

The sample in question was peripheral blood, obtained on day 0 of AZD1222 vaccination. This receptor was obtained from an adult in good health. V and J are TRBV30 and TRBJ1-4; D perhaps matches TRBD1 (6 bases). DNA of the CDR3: TGTGCCTGGAGGAGGGGGGCAACTAATGAAAAACTGTTTTTT. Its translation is CAWRRGATNEKLFF. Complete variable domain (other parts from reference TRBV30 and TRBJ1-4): SQTIHQWPATLVQPVGSPLSLECTVEGTSNPNLYWYRQAAGRGLQLLFYSVGIGQISSEVPQNLSASRPQDRQFILSSKKLLLSDSGFYLCAWRRGATNEKLFFGSGTQLSVL.